This T cell receptor beta chain was documented in a study of T cells after yellow fever vaccination. Study-wide background: Low-cell-number fractions were prepared with SMART-Seq v4 Ultra Low Input. Whole-study results and caveats: The study re-detected most primary-vaccination clones after the booster (96% CD4, 80% to 90% CD8). Clonotype sharing between CD4 and CD8 compartments was small.

Template switching with 5'RACE generated the TCR cDNA and added a universal primer site and UMIs. TCRdb passed the 5' RACE reads through MiXCR, listing each CDR3 protein once. The repertoire consists of some 350,000 distinct CDR3 sequences, with roughly 4.3% occurring once and the leading ten covering around 24%. Comment on this clonotype: Its antigen is still unknown.

Germline V gene lookup returns CDR1 LNHNV and CDR2 YYDKDF (reference sequence). V gave up 1 base and J gave up 10 bases, with 8 bases separating them. The CDR3 covers 12 residues. This clonotype originated in a man younger than 35 who received the YFV17D yellow fever vaccine. The sequencing used PBMCs, collected 5 days after the yellow fever booster vaccination. V is TRBV15 and J is TRBJ2-1; D gene unclear. DNA for the CDR3: TGTGCCACCAGCAGAGCGCGCTGGGAGCAGTTCTTC. Residues: CATSRARWEQFF.